This is a list of T cell receptor beta chains from one sample in a study of PD-1 blockade in classical Hodgkin lymphoma. Some clones are missing from TCRdb's copy, which holds only in-frame ones; the method was immunoSEQ multiplex PCR. The sample comprises approximately 38,000 clones, about 80% of which are singletons, and 7.5% to 10% rests with the top ten. The sequencing used peripheral blood mononuclear cells (PBMCs), collected before the fourth cycle of nivolumab. The receptor set was obtained from a human donor with classical Hodgkin lymphoma. Each CDR3 is given with its conserved first and last residue.

V gene	J gene	CDR3 protein
TRBV7-9	TRBJ2-7	CASSPQGNREQYF
TRBV7-7	TRBJ2-5	CASSLGPVGRGTQYF
TRBV2	TRBJ2-5	CASMTDRQETQYF
TRBV15	TRBJ2-3	CATSREKGYTQYF
TRBV5-8	TRBJ2-5	CASATSGGLGETQYF
TRBV7-9	TRBJ2-3	CASSITGSSTDTQYF
TRBV6-1	TRBJ1-2	CASSVSGVGGGYTF
TRBV30	TRBJ2-7	CAWSKRAWGEQYF
TRBV2	TRBJ2-7	CASRTGRGYEQYF
TRBV11-3	TRBJ2-2	CASSFGTNTGELFF
TRBV18	TRBJ2-2	CASSLDRHSGELFF
TRBV5-1	TRBJ2-5	CASSLVAGGLQETQYF
TRBV11-2	TRBJ2-5	CASSLQGPWRFGETQYF
TRBV14	TRBJ2-3	CASSQVPQLQYF
TRBV27	TRBJ2-7	CASSLFFGSYEQYF
TRBV7-8	TRBJ1-2	CASSLVERGVHGYTF
TRBV6-5	TRBJ2-2	CASTADRGIAGELFF
TRBV7-6	TRBJ2-5	CASSLTGEATQYF
TRBV4-1	TRBJ1-6	CASSQVLLTGSPLHF
TRBV25-1	TRBJ1-4	CASSVAGGLEKLFF
TRBV30	TRBJ2-5	CAWSPRGAETQYF
TRBV6-6	TRBJ2-7	CASSSPGTGSYEQYF